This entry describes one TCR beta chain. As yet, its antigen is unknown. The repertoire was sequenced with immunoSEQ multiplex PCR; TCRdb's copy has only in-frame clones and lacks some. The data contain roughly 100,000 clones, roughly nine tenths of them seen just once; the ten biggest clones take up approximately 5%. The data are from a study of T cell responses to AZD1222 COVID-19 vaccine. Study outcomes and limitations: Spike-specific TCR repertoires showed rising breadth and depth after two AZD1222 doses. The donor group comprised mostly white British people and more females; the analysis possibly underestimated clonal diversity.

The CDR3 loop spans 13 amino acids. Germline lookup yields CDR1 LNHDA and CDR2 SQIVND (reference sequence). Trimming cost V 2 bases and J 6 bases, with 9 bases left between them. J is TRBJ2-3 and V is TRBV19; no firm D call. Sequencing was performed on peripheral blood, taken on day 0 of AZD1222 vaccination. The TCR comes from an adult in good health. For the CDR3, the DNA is TGTGCCAGTAGTATAATCGACGGGGATACGCAGTATTTT. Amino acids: CASSIIDGDTQYF.